One sample yielded the 28 T cell receptor beta chains listed below, sequenced in a study of blood T cell repertoires in COVID-19. Some clones are missing from TCRdb's copy, which holds only in-frame ones; the method was immunoSEQ multiplex PCR. The profile shows some 86,000 clones, more than 75% of them singletons. The sequencing sample was made of peripheral blood. The receptors stem from a woman in her sixties or seventies with acute or convalescent COVID-19.

This clone was seen only a few times. J is TRBJ2-6 and V is TRBV5-4; D gene unclear. In germline, CDR1 is SGHNT, CDR2 YYREEE (reference sequence). The germline V and J ends were trimmed by 3 bases and 8 bases, with 12 bases remaining between them. The CDR3 is 14 residues long. The CDR3 loop reads CASSYSPDTNVLTF. The CDR3 nucleotides are TGTGCCAGCAGCTACTCTCCTGATACCAACGTCCTGACTTTC.

This chain links TRBV19 with TRBJ1-1; 10 nucleotides line up with TRBD1. Losses at the gene ends were 3 bases for V and 6 bases for J; bases not matched to a gene: 7. This CDR3 spans 15 amino acids. Germline lookup yields CDR1 LNHDA and CDR2 SQIVND (reference sequence). The CDR3 nucleotides read TGTGCCAGTAGTATGGTGGACAGGGGGGTCCCTGAAGCTTTCTTT. It codes for CASSMVDRGVPEAFF.

The rearrangement uses TRBV28 and TRBJ2-5; a weak D match, TRBD1 (6 bases). This CDR3 contains 15 residues. CDR1 and CDR2 from the germline V gene are MDHEN and SYDVKM. V was trimmed by 2 bases and J by 5 bases, leaving 15 bases between them. CDR3 protein: CASSLRYREGETQYF. The CDR3 DNA follows: TGTGCCAGCAGTTTACGGTACAGGGAAGGGGAGACCCAGTACTTC.

This chain uses TRBV4-3 with TRBJ2-1; D perhaps matches TRBD2 (5 bases). Germline assignment: CDR1 LGHNA and CDR2 YSLEER. The CDR3 totals 16 residues. V lost 1 base and J 4 bases, leaving 14 bases between the germline ends. The CDR3: CASSQVLATKYNEQFF. The CDR3 region has the DNA TGCGCCAGCAGCCAAGTATTAGCGACCAAATACAATGAGCAGTTCTTC.

The table lists this clone with a count of one. The chain uses TRBV9 and TRBJ1-2, with 8 nucleotides matching TRBD1. V lost 4 bases to trimming and J lost 4 bases; unmatched junction nucleotides: 18. Germline CDR1 reads SGDLS; CDR2 reads YYNGEE. The length of the CDR3 is 18 residues. The CDR3 region has the DNA TGTGCCAGCAGCTCCCCGACCGGGACAGGCCCCTTCGGCTATGGCTACACCTTC. Translation: CASSSPTGTGPFGYGYTF.

This chain uses TRBV19 with TRBJ1-6; D is possibly TRBD1 (5 bases). From germline, CDR1 is LNHDA and CDR2 SQIVND (reference sequence). The V gene lost 4 bases and the J gene lost 0 bases, with 19 bases spanning the gap. The CDR3 spans 19 residues. This CDR3 reads CASSTGWGGRSSYNSPLHF. The CDR3 DNA is TGTGCCAGTAGTACCGGTTGGGGCGGCCGGAGCTCCTATAATTCACCCCTCCACTTT.

DNA for the CDR3: TGTGCCAGCAGTGTGACTAGACTTGGGACAGATACGCAGTATTTT. Translating gives CASSVTRLGTDTQYF. The chain has TRBV28 and TRBJ2-3; TRBD2 is a possible D gene (6 bases). This CDR3 comprises 15 residues. Trimming took off 5 bases at V and 3 bases at J, with 15 bases between the two ends. Germline CDR1 MDHEN, CDR2 SYDVKM.

This clone was seen a handful of times. This chain uses TRBV7-2 with TRBJ1-4; 7 bases map to TRBD1. CDR1 and CDR2 (germline): SGHTA, FQGNSA. With V trimmed by 5 bases and J by 0 bases, 6 bases remained unmatched. CDR3 length: 16 residues. CDR3 coding DNA: TGTGCCAGCAGCGCGGGACAGAGGGCAACTAATGAAAAACTGTTTTTT. This codes for CASSAGQRATNEKLFF.

Concerning this clone itself: Other DNA sequences in the sample encode the same CDR3. This chain's CDR3 is CASSQDRGSTNEKLFF. The DNA of the CDR3 is TGCGCCAGCAGCCAAGATCGGGGTTCAACTAATGAAAAACTGTTTTTT. This chain links TRBV4-3 with TRBJ1-4; no definite D call. Germline-derived CDR1 and CDR2 are LGHNA and YSLEER. The CDR3 is made up of 16 amino acids. V lost 0 bases to trimming and J lost 0 bases, with 8 bases between them.

The V and J genes are TRBV5-6 and TRBJ2-1, with D perhaps TRBD2 (5 bases). The V end lost 0 bases, the J end lost 0 bases, and 7 bases lay between the germline ends. CDR3 length equals 15 residues. Germline CDR1 and CDR2: SGHDT and YYEEEE. The CDR3 is CASSLASGSYNEQFF. CDR3 bases: TGTGCCAGCAGCTTGGCCAGCGGCTCCTACAATGAGCAGTTCTTC.

Only one count was recorded for this clone. V gene TRBV5-1 combines with J gene TRBJ1-2; 7 nucleotides match TRBD1. Germline values: CDR1 SGHRS, CDR2 YFSETQ. The CDR3 is 15 amino acids. Trimming at V came to 0 bases and at J to 5 bases, leaving 7 bases not matched to a gene. CDR3 coding DNA: TGCGCCAGCAGCTTGGGGACAGGAAAGGAGTATGGCTACACCTTC. This codes for CASSLGTGKEYGYTF.

This clone was detected only once. The junction departs from germline at one end; a sequencing error may be responsible. V gene TRBV16 combines with J gene TRBJ1-4; 7 bases line up with TRBD1. CDR1 and CDR2 (germline): KGHSY, FQNENV. The CDR3 runs 12 residues. DNA for the CDR3: TGTGCCAGCAGCCTGCAACCCGGGACAGTCGAATTT. Translated, it gives CASSLQPGTVEF.

The V and J genes are TRBV10-3 and TRBJ2-7; the D gene is possibly TRBD1 (5 bases). V shed 3 bases and J shed 6 bases, with 12 bases lying between them. This CDR3 contains 13 residues. Germline CDR1 ENHRY, CDR2 SYGVKD. CDR3: CAISEGVISEQYV. For the CDR3, the DNA is TGTGCCATCAGTGAAGGGGTGATCTCCGAGCAGTACGTC.

The chain uses TRBV27 and TRBJ2-1; a possible D gene is TRBD1 (5 bases). Trimming shortened V by 7 bases and J by 4 bases, and 29 bases separated the two germline ends. The V gene's germline CDR1 is MNHEY and CDR2 SMNVEV (reference sequence). The CDR3 covers 19 residues. CDR3 region: CASKRKMAFDSTLYNEQFF. CDR3 coding DNA: TGTGCCAGCAAACGGAAAATGGCGTTTGACAGTACTCTTTACAATGAGCAGTTCTTC.

The chain couples TRBV5-8 to TRBJ2-5; TRBD1 matches at 8 bases. Germline values: CDR1 SGHTS, CDR2 YDEGEE. The V gene end was trimmed by 0 bases and the J gene end by 5 bases; junction bases not matched to a gene: 6. This CDR3 is built from 15 residues. The CDR3 DNA follows: TGTGCCAGCAGCTTGGGGACAGGGCCAGGGGAGACCCAGTACTTC. Translated, it gives CASSLGTGPGETQYF.

The sample holds one count of this clone. The chain links TRBV27 to TRBJ1-1; D not certain. The ends were cut back, 6 bases at V and 1 base at J, with 12 bases in the middle. The CDR3 covers 14 residues. Germline CDR1 is MNHEY and CDR2 is SMNVEV (reference sequence). In nucleotides, the CDR3 is TGTGCCAGCAGGTCCACGAGTCGGAACACTGAAGCTTTCTTT. This codes for CASRSTSRNTEAFF.

The J gene is TRBJ2-2, the V gene TRBV11-2; D is ambiguous. V lost 6 bases to trimming and J lost 3 bases, with 14 bases between them. This CDR3 is 15 amino acids long. Germline assignment: CDR1 SGHAT and CDR2 FQNNGV. CDR3 amino acids: CASSPRGSDTGELFF. CDR3 bases: TGTGCCAGCAGTCCCCGTGGCAGCGACACCGGGGAGCTGTTTTTT.

This rearrangement joins TRBV20-1 to TRBJ1-1; D uncertain. Germline V lookup: CDR1 DFQATT, CDR2 SNEGSKA (reference sequence). Trimming removed 0 bases from V and 8 bases from J, with 7 bases in between. The CDR3 totals 11 residues. The CDR3 here is CSARDEREAFF. The CDR3 DNA reads as TGCAGTGCTAGAGACGAGAGAGAAGCTTTCTTT.

This sequence joins TRBV6-5 and TRBJ1-6, with D possibly TRBD1 on 6 matching bases. Looked up from germline, CDR1 is MNHEY and CDR2 is SVGAGI. The CDR3 has 14 amino acids. Trimming took off 4 bases at V and 12 bases at J, with 16 bases between the two ends. CDR3 amino acids: CASSSPLGGLPLHF. The DNA for the CDR3 is TGTGCCAGCAGTTCCCCTTTAGGGGGATTACCCCTCCACTTT.

The V call is TRBV12-3 or TRBV12-4, the J call TRBJ1-3, with no clear D. Deletions cut 5 bases from V and 4 bases from J, with 6 bases between. The CDR3 spans 12 residues. In nucleotides, the CDR3 is TGTGCCAGCAGTCAAATCGGAAACACCATATATTTT. Protein: CASSQIGNTIYF.

The V call is TRBV28, the J call TRBJ1-5; D is ambiguous. Trimming removed 7 bases from V and 2 bases from J, with 6 bases in between. Germline CDR1 reads MDHEN; CDR2 reads SYDVKM. The CDR3 sequence is 12 residues long. Here the CDR3 DNA reads TGTGCCAGCATATCCGGCAATCAGCCCCAGCATTTT. It translates to CASISGNQPQHF.

This clone has just a few counts. The rearrangement links TRBV18 to TRBJ2-7; 9 bases match TRBD2. This CDR3 spans 13 amino acids. Germline CDR1 reads KGHSH; CDR2 reads LQKENI. The V and J ends lost 6 bases and 0 bases, in that order; junction bases with no gene match: 0. The CDR3 spells CASSTSGSYEQYV. The CDR3 coding sequence is TGTGCCAGCTCGACTAGCGGCTCCTACGAGCAGTACGTC.

J is TRBJ2-2 and V is TRBV5-1; D is unresolved. Germline loops: CDR1 SGHRS, CDR2 YFSETQ. The V end was cut by 0 bases, the J end by 2 bases, with 8 bases between. This CDR3 contains 15 residues. The CDR3: CASSLEVANTGELFF. The CDR3 nucleotides are TGCGCCAGCAGCTTGGAAGTGGCAAACACCGGGGAGCTGTTTTTT.

A few counts support this clone. The chain has TRBV4-1 and TRBJ1-5; D is possibly TRBD1 (6 bases). Germline values: CDR1 MGHRA, CDR2 YSYEKL. V lost 3 bases and J 4 bases, leaving 13 bases between the germline ends. The CDR3 length is 15 residues. DNA of the CDR3: TGCGCCAGCAGCCACAACAGGGTTGGGAATCAGCCCCAGCATTTT. Its translation: CASSHNRVGNQPQHF.

The chain combines TRBV6-5 with TRBJ1-6; 7 bases line up with TRBD1. This CDR3 has 16 residues. The germline gives CDR1 MNHEY, CDR2 SVGAGI. J gave up 5 bases and V 0 bases, and 4 bases lay outside the gene matches. The CDR3 loop reads CASSYSGTANNSPLHF. Written as DNA, the CDR3 is TGTGCCAGCAGTTACTCCGGGACAGCAAATAATTCACCCCTCCACTTT.

The chain uses TRBV14 and TRBJ1-2; D might be TRBD1 (6 bases). V dropped 4 bases and J dropped 5 bases, with 14 bases sitting between them. Germline V gene data show CDR1 as SGHDN and CDR2 as FVKESK. This CDR3 is 14 amino acids long. CDR3 residues: CASSPEPGAYGYTF. In nucleotides, the CDR3 is TGTGCCAGCAGCCCAGAACCAGGGGCTTATGGCTACACCTTC.

This chain links TRBV12-3 or TRBV12-4 with TRBJ1-1; 8 positions agree with TRBD1. The trim removed 7 bases at V and 10 bases at J, leaving 11 bases unmatched. The CDR3 is 13 residues long. CDR3 sequence: CASNEGTGGVAFF. The CDR3 bases are TGTGCCAGCAACGAGGGGACAGGCGGGGTAGCTTTCTTT.

The J gene is TRBJ2-3, the V gene TRBV28, with 8 positions matching TRBD2. The CDR3 has 17 amino acids. Trimming took 2 bases from V and 3 from J; bases not matched to a gene: 10. CDR1 and CDR2 from the germline V gene are MDHEN and SYDVKM. For the CDR3, the DNA is TGTGCCAGCAGTTTAGCGGGGGGTCAAGACAGGACAGATACGCAGTATTTT. Its translation is CASSLAGGQDRTDTQYF.